This T cell receptor (beta chain) came from a study of shared clonotypes between healthy human individuals. The V gene end was trimmed by 3 bases and the J gene end by 4 bases; junction bases not matched to a gene: 12. This CDR3 region has 16 residues. Germline V lookup: CDR1 SGHRS, CDR2 YFSETQ. TCRdb's copy holds only in-frame clones and misses some; the assay was immunoSEQ multiplex PCR. The sample consists of some 1,100,000 clones, about 80% of them appearing once. This chain links TRBV5-1 with TRBJ1-2; 7 bases line up with TRBD1. This receptor was obtained from a man between 18 and 29 years old in good health. Some clones in this sample may be carry-over from other donors' samples. The sequencing input was memory CD4+ T cells from PBMCs. Documented subset: CD45RA-negative fraction. CDR3 DNA sequence: TGCGCCAGCAGCTGGTCTGTTGGACAGGATGCCTATGGCTACACCTTC. This gives the protein CASSWSVGQDAYGYTF. Using reference TRBV5-1 and TRBJ1-2 for the parts outside the CDR3, the full variable domain is KAGVTQTPRYLIKTRGQQVTLSCSPISGHRSVSWYQQTPGQGLQFLFEYFSETQRNKGNFPGRFSGRQFSNSRSEMNVSTLELGDSALYLCASSWSVGQDAYGYTFGSGTRLTVV.